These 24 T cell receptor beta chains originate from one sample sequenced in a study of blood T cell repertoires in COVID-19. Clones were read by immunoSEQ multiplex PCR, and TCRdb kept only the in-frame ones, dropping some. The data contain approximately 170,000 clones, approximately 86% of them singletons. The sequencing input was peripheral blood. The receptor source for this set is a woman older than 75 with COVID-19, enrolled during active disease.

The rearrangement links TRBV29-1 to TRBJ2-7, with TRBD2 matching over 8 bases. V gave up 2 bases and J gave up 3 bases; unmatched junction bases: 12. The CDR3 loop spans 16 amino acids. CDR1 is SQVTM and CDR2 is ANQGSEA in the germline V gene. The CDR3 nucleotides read TGCAGCGTTGAACTAACCGGGACTAGTGCCGTCTACGAGCAGTACTTC. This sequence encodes CSVELTGTSAVYEQYF.

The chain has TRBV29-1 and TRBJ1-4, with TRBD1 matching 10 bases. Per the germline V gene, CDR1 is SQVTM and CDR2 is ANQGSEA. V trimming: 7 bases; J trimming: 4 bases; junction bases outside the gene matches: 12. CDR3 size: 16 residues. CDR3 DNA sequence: TGCAGCGCCGTCAGGACAGGGGGAAATTTTAATGAAAAACTGTTTTTT. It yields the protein CSAVRTGGNFNEKLFF.

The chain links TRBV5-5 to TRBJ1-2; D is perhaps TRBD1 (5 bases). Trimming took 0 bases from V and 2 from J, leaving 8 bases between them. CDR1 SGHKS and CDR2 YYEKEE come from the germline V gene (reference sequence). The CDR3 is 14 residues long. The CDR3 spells CASSLERTNYGYTF. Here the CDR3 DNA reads TGTGCCAGCAGCTTGGAACGGACAAACTATGGCTACACCTTC.

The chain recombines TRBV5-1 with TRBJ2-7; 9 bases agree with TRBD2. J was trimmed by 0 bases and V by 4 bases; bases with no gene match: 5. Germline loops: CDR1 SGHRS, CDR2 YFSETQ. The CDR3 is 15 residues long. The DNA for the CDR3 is TGCGCCAGCAGCGCGACAGCGGGAGGCTCCTACGAGCAGTACTTC. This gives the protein CASSATAGGSYEQYF.

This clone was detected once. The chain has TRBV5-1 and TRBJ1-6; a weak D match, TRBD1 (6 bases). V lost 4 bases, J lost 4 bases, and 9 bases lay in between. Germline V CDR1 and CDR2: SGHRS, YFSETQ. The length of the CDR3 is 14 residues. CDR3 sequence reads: CASSETGYNSPLHF. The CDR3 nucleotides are TGCGCCAGCAGCGAAACAGGGTATAATTCACCCCTCCACTTT.

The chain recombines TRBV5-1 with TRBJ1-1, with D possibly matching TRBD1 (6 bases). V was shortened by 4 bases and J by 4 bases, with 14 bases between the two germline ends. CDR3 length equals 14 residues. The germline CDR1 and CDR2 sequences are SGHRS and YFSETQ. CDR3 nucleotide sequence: TGCGCCAGCAGCCCACAGGGTTTCGGCACTGAAGCTTTCTTT. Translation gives CASSPQGFGTEAFF.

CDR3 nucleotides: TGTGCCAGTACCCTGGACAGGGGAAGTTCAGCTTTCTTT. This gives the protein CASTLDRGSSAFF. V usage is TRBV19 and J usage is TRBJ1-1; 9 bases map to TRBD1. The CDR3 runs to 13 residues. Unmatched junction bases numbered 10, after V lost 7 bases and J lost 10 bases. Germline values: CDR1 LNHDA, CDR2 SQIVND (reference sequence).

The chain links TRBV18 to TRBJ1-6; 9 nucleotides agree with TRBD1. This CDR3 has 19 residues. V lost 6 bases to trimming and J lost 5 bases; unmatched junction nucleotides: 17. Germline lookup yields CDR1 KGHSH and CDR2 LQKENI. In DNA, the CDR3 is TGTGCCAGCTCGCCTATCACAGGGGGCTTACCTGGCGATAATTCACCCCTCCACTTT. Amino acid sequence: CASSPITGGLPGDNSPLHF.

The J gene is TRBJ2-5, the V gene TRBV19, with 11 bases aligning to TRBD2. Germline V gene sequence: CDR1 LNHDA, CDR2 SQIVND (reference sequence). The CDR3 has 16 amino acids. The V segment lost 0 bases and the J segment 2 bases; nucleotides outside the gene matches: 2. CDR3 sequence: CASSIDLAGGQETQYF. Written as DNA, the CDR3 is TGTGCCAGTAGTATAGATCTAGCGGGAGGACAAGAGACCCAGTACTTC.

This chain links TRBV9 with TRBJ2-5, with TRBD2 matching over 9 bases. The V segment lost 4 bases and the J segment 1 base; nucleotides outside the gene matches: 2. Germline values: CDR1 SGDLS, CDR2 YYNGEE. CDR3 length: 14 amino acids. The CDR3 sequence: CASSPRGGQETQYF. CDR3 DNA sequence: TGTGCCAGCAGCCCGCGGGGGGGCCAAGAGACCCAGTACTTC.

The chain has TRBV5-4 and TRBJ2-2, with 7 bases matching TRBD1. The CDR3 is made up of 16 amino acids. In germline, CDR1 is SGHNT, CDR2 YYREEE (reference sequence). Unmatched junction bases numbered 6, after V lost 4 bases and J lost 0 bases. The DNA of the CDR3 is TGTGCCAGCAGCCCAACAGGGGCCGCGAACACCGGGGAGCTGTTTTTT. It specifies CASSPTGAANTGELFF. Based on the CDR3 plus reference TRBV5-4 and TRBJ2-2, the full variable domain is ETGVTQSPTHLIKTRGQQVTLRCSSQSGHNTVSWYQQALGQGPQFIFQYYREEENGRGNFPPRFSGLQFPNYSSELNVNALELDDSALYLCASSPTGAANTGELFFGEGSRLTVL.

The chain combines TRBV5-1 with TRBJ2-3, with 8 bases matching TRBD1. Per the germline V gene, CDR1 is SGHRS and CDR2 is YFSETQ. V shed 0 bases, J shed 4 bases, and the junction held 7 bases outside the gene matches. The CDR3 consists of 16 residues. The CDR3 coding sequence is TGCGCCAGCAGCTTGGCCCCGGACAGGGTGTCAGATACGCAGTATTTT. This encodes CASSLAPDRVSDTQYF. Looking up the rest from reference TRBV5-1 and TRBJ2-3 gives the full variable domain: KAGVTQTPRYLIKTRGQQVTLSCSPISGHRSVSWYQQTPGQGLQFLFEYFSETQRNKGNFPGRFSGRQFSNSRSEMNVSTLELGDSALYLCASSLAPDRVSDTQYFGPGTRLTVL.

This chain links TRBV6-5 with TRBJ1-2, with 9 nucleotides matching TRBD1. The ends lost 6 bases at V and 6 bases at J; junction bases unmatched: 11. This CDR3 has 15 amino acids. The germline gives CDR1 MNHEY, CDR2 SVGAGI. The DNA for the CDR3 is TGTGCCAGCAGCGGAGGGGGACAGGGCGAAGATGGCTACACCTTC. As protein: CASSGGGQGEDGYTF.

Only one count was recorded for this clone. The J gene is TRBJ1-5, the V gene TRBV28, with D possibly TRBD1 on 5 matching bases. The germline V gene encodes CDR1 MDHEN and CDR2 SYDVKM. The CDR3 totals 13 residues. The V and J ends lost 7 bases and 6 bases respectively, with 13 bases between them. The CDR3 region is CASNEFRGQPQHF. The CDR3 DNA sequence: TGTGCCAGCAATGAGTTTAGGGGTCAGCCCCAGCATTTT. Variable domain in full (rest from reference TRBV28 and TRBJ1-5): DVKVTQSSRYLVKRTGEKVFLECVQDMDHENMFWYRQDPGLGLRLIYFSYDVKMKEKGDIPEGYSVSREKKERFSLILESASTNQTSMYLCASNEFRGQPQHFGDGTRLSIL.

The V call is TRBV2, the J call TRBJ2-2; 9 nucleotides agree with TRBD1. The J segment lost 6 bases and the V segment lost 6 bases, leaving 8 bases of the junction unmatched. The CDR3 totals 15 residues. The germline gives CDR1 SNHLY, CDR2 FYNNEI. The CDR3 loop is CASRAGTGRAGELFF. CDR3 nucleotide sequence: TGTGCCAGCAGGGCCGGGACAGGGCGAGCCGGGGAGCTGTTTTTT. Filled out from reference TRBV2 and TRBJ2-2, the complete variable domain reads EPEVTQTPSHQVTQMGQEVILRCVPISNHLYFYWYRQILGQKVEFLVSFYNNEISEKSEIFDDQFSVERPDGSNFTLKIRSTKLEDSAMYFCASRAGTGRAGELFFGEGSRLTVL.

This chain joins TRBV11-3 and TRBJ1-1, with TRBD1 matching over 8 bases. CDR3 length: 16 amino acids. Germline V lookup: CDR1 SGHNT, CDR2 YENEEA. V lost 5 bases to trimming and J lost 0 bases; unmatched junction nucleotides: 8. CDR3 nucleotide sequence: TGTGCCAGCAGCCTGAGACAGGGGACAATGAACACTGAAGCTTTCTTT. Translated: CASSLRQGTMNTEAFF. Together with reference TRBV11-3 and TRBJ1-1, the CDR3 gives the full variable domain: EAGVVQSPRYKIIEKKQPVAFWCNPISGHNTLYWYLQNLGQGPELLIRYENEEAVDDSQLPKDRFSAERLKGVDSTLKIQPAELGDSAVYLCASSLRQGTMNTEAFFGQGTRLTVV.

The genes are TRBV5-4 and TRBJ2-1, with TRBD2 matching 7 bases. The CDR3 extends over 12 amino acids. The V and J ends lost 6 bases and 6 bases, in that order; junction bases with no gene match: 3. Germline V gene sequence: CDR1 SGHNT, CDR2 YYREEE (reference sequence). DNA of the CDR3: TGTGCCAGCAACTGGGGGGGCAATGAGCAGTTCTTC. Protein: CASNWGGNEQFF.

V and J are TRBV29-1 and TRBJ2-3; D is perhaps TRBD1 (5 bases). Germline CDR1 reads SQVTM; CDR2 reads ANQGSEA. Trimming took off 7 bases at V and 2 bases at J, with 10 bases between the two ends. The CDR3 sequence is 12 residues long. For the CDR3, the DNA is TGCAGCGCCAGGGTTAACACAGATACGCAGTATTTT. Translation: CSARVNTDTQYF.

The DNA for the CDR3 is TGTGCCAGCACCTCCCCAGGGATTGCCCCAGAGACCCAGTACTTC. Translating it yields CASTSPGIAPETQYF. V usage is TRBV28 and J usage is TRBJ2-5; D might be TRBD1 (5 bases). V lost 7 bases and J lost 4, with 19 bases in between. The CDR3 has 15 residues. CDR1 is MDHEN and CDR2 is SYDVKM in the germline V gene.

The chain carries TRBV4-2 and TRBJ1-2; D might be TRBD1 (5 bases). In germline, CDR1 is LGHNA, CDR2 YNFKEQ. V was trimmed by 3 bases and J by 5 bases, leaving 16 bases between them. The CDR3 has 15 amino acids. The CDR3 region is CASSQTIGAGYGYTF. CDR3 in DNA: TGTGCCAGCAGCCAGACGATAGGGGCAGGTTATGGCTACACCTTC.

The CDR3 region has the DNA TGCGCCAGCAGCCAAGCCCGGGGACTAGCGGGGGAAACCGGGGAGCTGTTTTTT. Its translation is CASSQARGLAGETGELFF. The chain employs TRBV4-1 and TRBJ2-2; 14 bases agree with TRBD2. V gave up 1 base and J gave up 5 bases; unmatched junction bases: 6. Germline CDR1 is MGHRA and CDR2 is YSYEKL. This CDR3 has 18 amino acids.

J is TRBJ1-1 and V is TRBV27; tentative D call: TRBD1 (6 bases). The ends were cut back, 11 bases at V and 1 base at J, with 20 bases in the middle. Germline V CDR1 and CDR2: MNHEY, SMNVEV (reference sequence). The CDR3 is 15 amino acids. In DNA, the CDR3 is TGTGCCGCAAGGAGTCCGGGCAGGGGGAACACTGAAGCTTTCTTT. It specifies CAARSPGRGNTEAFF.

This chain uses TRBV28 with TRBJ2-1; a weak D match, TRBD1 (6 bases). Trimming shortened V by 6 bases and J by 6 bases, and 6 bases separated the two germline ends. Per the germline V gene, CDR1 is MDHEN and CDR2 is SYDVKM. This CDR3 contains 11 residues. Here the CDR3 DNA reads TGTGCCAGCAGGGACAGCAATGAGCAGTTCTTC. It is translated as CASRDSNEQFF.

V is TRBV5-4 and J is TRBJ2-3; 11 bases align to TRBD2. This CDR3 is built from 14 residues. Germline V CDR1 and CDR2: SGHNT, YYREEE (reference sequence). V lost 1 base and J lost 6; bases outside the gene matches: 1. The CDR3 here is CASSLSSGRDTQYF. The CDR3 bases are TGTGCCAGCAGCTTGTCTAGCGGGAGGGATACGCAGTATTTT.